This TCR beta chain was identified in a study of T cells after yellow fever vaccination. Looking at the study overall: Low-cell-number fractions underwent preparation using SMART-Seq v4 Ultra Low Input. Study observations and caveats: High-abundance clonotypes from the bulk population could contaminate FACS-sorted repertoires.

To note about this clonotype: The antigen remains unidentified.

The CDR3 runs 14 residues. V was clipped by 0 bases and J by 0 bases, with 6 bases between them. Germline CDR1 SGDLS, CDR2 YYNGEE. 5'RACE template switching generated TCR cDNA, adding a universal primer site and UMIs. TCRdb ran MiXCR on the 5' RACE reads and lists one entry per CDR3 protein. The table records roughly 300,000 distinct CDR3 sequences, around 7% of them present only once. Sequences were derived from PBMCs, sampled roughly 46 days after the first yellow fever vaccination. The V gene is TRBV9, the J gene TRBJ2-5; D may be TRBD2 (6 bases). The sequence was collected from a man aged 18 to 35 who received the YFV17D yellow fever vaccine. CDR3 in DNA: TGTGCCAGCAGCGTAGGGACTAACCAAGAGACCCAGTACTTC. Translation: CASSVGTNQETQYF.